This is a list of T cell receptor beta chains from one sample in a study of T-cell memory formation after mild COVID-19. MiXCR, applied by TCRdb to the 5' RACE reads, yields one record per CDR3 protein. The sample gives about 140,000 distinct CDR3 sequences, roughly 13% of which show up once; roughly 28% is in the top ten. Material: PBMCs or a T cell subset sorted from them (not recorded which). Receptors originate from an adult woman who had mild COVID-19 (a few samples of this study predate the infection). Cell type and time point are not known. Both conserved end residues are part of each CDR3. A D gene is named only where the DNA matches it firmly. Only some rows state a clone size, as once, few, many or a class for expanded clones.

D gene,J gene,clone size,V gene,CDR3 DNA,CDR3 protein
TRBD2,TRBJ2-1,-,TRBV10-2,TGCGCCAGCAACCTGGGACTAGCGGGAGTCAATGAGCAGTTCTTC,CASNLGLAGVNEQFF
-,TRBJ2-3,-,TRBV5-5,TGTGCCAGCAGCTGGGACAAAGGGGCAGATACGCAGTATTTT,CASSWDKGADTQYF
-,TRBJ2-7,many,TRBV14,TGTGCCAGCAGCCGACGGGGCTACCACGAGCAGTACTTC,CASSRRGYHEQYF
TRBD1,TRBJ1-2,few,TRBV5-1,TGCGCCAGCAGCCCTCGGACAGGGACTTGGTATGGCTACACCTTC,CASSPRTGTWYGYTF
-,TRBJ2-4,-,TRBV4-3,TGCGCCAGCAGCCAAGATGTTGTGGGTGGTTCGGCCAAAAACATTCAGTACTTC,CASSQDVVGGSAKNIQYF
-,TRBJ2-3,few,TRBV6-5,TGTGCCAGCTGGTACGGGATCGCTAGCACAGATACGCAGTATTTT,CASWYGIASTDTQYF
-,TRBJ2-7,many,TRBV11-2,TGTGCCAGCAGCTTAGTCGGACCAAGCTACGAGCAGTACTTC,CASSLVGPSYEQYF
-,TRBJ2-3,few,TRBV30,TGTGCCTGGAGTGTACTATCTGAGGGACTTCGCACAGATACGCAGTATTTT,CAWSVLSEGLRTDTQYF
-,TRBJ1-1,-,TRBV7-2,TGTGCCAGCAGCCAACCAGGGTTGGGAACTGAAGCTTTCTTT,CASSQPGLGTEAFF
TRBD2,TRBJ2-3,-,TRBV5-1,TGCGCCAGCAGCTTCAGGACTAGCGGGGGGGAGTTGGCAGATACGCAGTATTTT,CASSFRTSGGELADTQYF
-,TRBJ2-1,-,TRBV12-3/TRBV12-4,TGTGCCAGCAGTTTAGAGGGCGAAAGGAATGAGCAGTTCTTC,CASSLEGERNEQFF
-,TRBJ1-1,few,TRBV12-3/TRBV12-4,TGTGCCAGCAGTTTAGGGGCGAATCTGAACACTGAAGCTTTCTTT,CASSLGANLNTEAFF
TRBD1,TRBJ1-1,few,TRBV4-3,TGCGCCAGCAGCCAAGACCGGACAGGAATCACTGAAGCTTTCTTT,CASSQDRTGITEAFF
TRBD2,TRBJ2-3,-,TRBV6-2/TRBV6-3,TGTGCCAGCAGCCGACGATTGACAGCCGGGAGGCTAGATACGCAGTATTTT,CASSRRLTAGRLDTQYF
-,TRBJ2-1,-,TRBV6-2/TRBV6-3,TGTGCCAGCAACCCCTGGGGCCCCTACAATGAGCAGTTCTTC,CASNPWGPYNEQFF
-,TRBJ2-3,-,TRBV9,TGTGCCAGCAGCGTAGGCGGAACTAGCCCACCTACAGATACGCAGTATTTT,CASSVGGTSPPTDTQYF
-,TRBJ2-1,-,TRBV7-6,TGTGCCAGCAGCTTACTCGGGGGCACCTCCTACAATGAGCAGTTCTTC,CASSLLGGTSYNEQFF
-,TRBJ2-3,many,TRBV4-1,TGCGCCAGCAGCTCTACAGAAGATACGCAGTATTTT,CASSSTEDTQYF
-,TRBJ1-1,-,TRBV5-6,TGTGCCAGCAGCTTGTGGCTGAGCAACACTGAAGCTTTCTTT,CASSLWLSNTEAFF
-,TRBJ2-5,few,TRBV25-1,TGTGCCAGCAGTAGAACGGGGGGCTTATTCTTCCGAGAGACCCAGTACTTC,CASSRTGGLFFRETQYF
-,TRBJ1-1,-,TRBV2,TGTGCCAGCAGTGAAGCGCTTCCGACATCCGCCTCTAACACTGAAGCTTTCTTT,CASSEALPTSASNTEAFF
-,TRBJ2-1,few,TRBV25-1,TGTGCCAGCAAGGGCCAGGGCTACAATGAGCAGTTCTTC,CASKGQGYNEQFF
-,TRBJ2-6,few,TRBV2,TGTGCCAGCAGGAAATCTGGGGCCAACGTCCTGACTTTC,CASRKSGANVLTF
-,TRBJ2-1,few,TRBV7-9,TGTGCCAGCAGCTTACTTTTAGTCGGGCCCCACAATGAGCAGTTCTTC,CASSLLLVGPHNEQFF
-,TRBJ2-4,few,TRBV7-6,TGTGCCAGCAGCCCAGCGGAAAACATTCAGTACTTC,CASSPAENIQYF